The rows below give T cell receptor beta chains drawn from one sample of a study of early T cells in non-severe SARS-CoV-2 infection. TCRdb called the 5' RACE reads again in MiXCR, with one record for every CDR3 protein. Here the sample spans more than 70,000 distinct CDR3 sequences, roughly an eighth being singletons. What was sequenced was whole blood. The origin of the receptors is an adult who was a healthcare worker with PCR-confirmed SARS-CoV-2 infection or an uninfected control (not recorded which). CDR3s include the opening cysteine and the closing phenylalanine or tryptophan. A D gene is named only where the DNA matches it firmly. The size of a clone is reported for some rows only, either as once, few or many, or as a class for expanded clones.

j_gene: TRBJ2-5
abundance: few
v_gene: TRBV18
len: 12
d_gene: .
CDR3aa: CASSPNQETQYF
CDR3nt: TGTGCCAGCTCGCCAAATCAAGAGACCCAGTACTTC

j_gene: TRBJ2-7
abundance: .
v_gene: TRBV11-2
len: 15
d_gene: .
CDR3aa: CASSSDSDGRYEQYF
CDR3nt: TGTGCCAGCAGCTCGGATTCGGACGGGCGATACGAGCAGTACTTC

j_gene: TRBJ1-4
abundance: few
v_gene: TRBV7-9
len: 12
d_gene: .
CDR3aa: CASSSGSEKLFF
CDR3nt: TGTGCCAGCAGTTCTGGGAGTGAAAAACTGTTTTTT

j_gene: TRBJ2-1
abundance: many
v_gene: TRBV5-1
len: 15
d_gene: .
CDR3aa: CASSLMTSSYNEQFF
CDR3nt: TGCGCCAGCAGCTTGATGACGAGCTCCTACAATGAGCAGTTCTTC

j_gene: TRBJ1-2
abundance: .
v_gene: TRBV12-3/TRBV12-4
len: 14
d_gene: TRBD1
CDR3aa: CASREGDREVSYTF
CDR3nt: TGTGCCAGCCGGGAGGGGGACAGGGAGGTTAGCTACACCTTC

j_gene: TRBJ2-5
abundance: few
v_gene: TRBV14
len: 15
d_gene: .
CDR3aa: CASSRIGTLQETQYF
CDR3nt: TGTGCCAGCAGCCGAATCGGTACGCTTCAAGAGACCCAGTACTTC

j_gene: TRBJ2-7
abundance: many
v_gene: TRBV23-1
len: 18
d_gene: .
CDR3aa: CASSTPVARGPPPYEQYF
CDR3nt: TGCGCCAGCAGCACTCCGGTGGCCCGTGGGCCCCCCCCGTACGAGCAGTACTTC

j_gene: TRBJ2-3
abundance: few
v_gene: TRBV3-1
len: 17
d_gene: TRBD2
CDR3aa: CASSQGLERESPDTQYF
CDR3nt: TGTGCCAGCAGCCAAGGACTCGAGCGGGAGTCCCCAGATACGCAGTATTTT

j_gene: TRBJ1-6
abundance: .
v_gene: TRBV12-3/TRBV12-4
len: 14
d_gene: TRBD1
CDR3aa: CASSQDRGASPLHF
CDR3nt: TGTGCCAGCAGTCAGGACAGGGGGGCTTCACCCCTCCACTTT

j_gene: TRBJ2-1
abundance: few
v_gene: TRBV20-1
len: 14
d_gene: TRBD2
CDR3aa: CSARVASGSDEQFF
CDR3nt: TGCAGTGCTAGAGTGGCTAGCGGGAGCGATGAGCAGTTCTTC

j_gene: TRBJ2-3
abundance: few
v_gene: TRBV29-1
len: 14
d_gene: .
CDR3aa: CSVVEDTSTDTQYF
CDR3nt: TGCAGCGTTGTAGAGGACACTAGCACAGATACGCAGTATTTT

j_gene: TRBJ2-7
abundance: many
v_gene: TRBV7-3
len: 14
d_gene: TRBD1
CDR3aa: CASSTGTGWYEQYF
CDR3nt: TGTGCCAGCAGCACCGGGACAGGGTGGTACGAGCAGTACTTC

j_gene: TRBJ2-1
abundance: .
v_gene: TRBV24-1
len: 15
d_gene: TRBD2
CDR3aa: CATSRWLAGGNEQFF
CDR3nt: TGTGCCACCAGTCGGTGGCTAGCGGGAGGCAATGAGCAGTTCTTC

j_gene: TRBJ2-1
abundance: .
v_gene: TRBV11-2
len: 16
d_gene: TRBD2
CDR3aa: CASSLEGGRAVHEQFF
CDR3nt: TGTGCCAGCAGCTTAGAGGGCGGGAGGGCCGTTCATGAGCAGTTCTTC

j_gene: TRBJ1-6
abundance: .
v_gene: TRBV6-2/TRBV6-3
len: 15
d_gene: .
CDR3aa: CASSYSPTRTSPLHF
CDR3nt: TGTGCCAGCAGTTACTCGCCGACTAGAACCTCACCCCTCCACTTT

j_gene: TRBJ1-6
abundance: many
v_gene: TRBV6-6
len: 16
d_gene: TRBD1
CDR3aa: CASSTHRTGKNSPLHF
CDR3nt: TGTGCCAGCAGTACGCACCGGACAGGAAAAAATTCACCCCTCCACTTT

j_gene: TRBJ2-3
abundance: many
v_gene: TRBV20-1
len: 13
d_gene: .
CDR3aa: CSAQGSQGDTQYF
CDR3nt: TGCAGTGCTCAGGGGTCACAGGGAGATACGCAGTATTTT

j_gene: TRBJ1-5
abundance: many
v_gene: TRBV29-1
len: 14
d_gene: .
CDR3aa: CSVEVGAGDQPQHF
CDR3nt: TGCAGCGTTGAAGTTGGGGCAGGGGATCAGCCCCAGCATTTT

j_gene: TRBJ1-2
abundance: .
v_gene: TRBV28
len: 14
d_gene: .
CDR3aa: CASSPVALHYGYTF
CDR3nt: TGTGCCAGCAGTCCCGTTGCCCTCCACTATGGCTACACCTTC

j_gene: TRBJ1-1
abundance: few
v_gene: TRBV10-3
len: 13
d_gene: .
CDR3aa: CAISGQMNTEAFF
CDR3nt: TGTGCCATCAGTGGACAGATGAACACTGAAGCTTTCTTT

j_gene: TRBJ2-1
abundance: .
v_gene: TRBV7-9
len: 13
d_gene: TRBD1
CDR3aa: CASSLNRGDEQFF
CDR3nt: TGTGCCAGCAGCTTAAACAGGGGGGATGAGCAGTTCTTC

j_gene: TRBJ1-6
abundance: .
v_gene: TRBV9
len: 15
d_gene: TRBD1
CDR3aa: CASRDTGTASSPLHF
CDR3nt: TGTGCCAGCAGAGATACCGGGACAGCTAGTTCACCCCTCCACTTT

j_gene: TRBJ2-3
abundance: .
v_gene: TRBV29-1
len: 12
d_gene: .
CDR3aa: CSVDRDTDTQYF
CDR3nt: TGCAGCGTCGACAGAGACACAGATACGCAGTATTTT

j_gene: TRBJ2-7
abundance: few
v_gene: TRBV11-2
len: 16
d_gene: TRBD2
CDR3aa: CASSFRLATSSYEQYF
CDR3nt: TGTGCCAGCAGCTTCCGACTAGCGACGAGCTCCTACGAGCAGTACTTC

j_gene: TRBJ2-5
abundance: few
v_gene: TRBV20-1
len: 16
d_gene: TRBD2
CDR3aa: CSAWGGAGAVKGTQYF
CDR3nt: TGCAGTGCCTGGGGTGGGGCGGGAGCAGTCAAGGGGACCCAGTACTTC

j_gene: TRBJ2-3
abundance: few
v_gene: TRBV29-1
len: 13
d_gene: TRBD2
CDR3aa: CSAGTSGTDTQYF
CDR3nt: TGCAGCGCCGGGACTAGCGGGACAGATACGCAGTATTTT

j_gene: TRBJ1-1
abundance: many
v_gene: TRBV5-4
len: 13
d_gene: .
CDR3aa: CASQSDSYTEAFF
CDR3nt: TGTGCCAGTCAATCTGACAGTTACACTGAAGCTTTCTTT

j_gene: TRBJ2-1
abundance: .
v_gene: TRBV6-2/TRBV6-3
len: 15
d_gene: TRBD1
CDR3aa: CASSPGTGPSNEQFF
CDR3nt: TGTGCCAGCAGCCCCGGGACAGGGCCTTCCAATGAGCAGTTCTTC

j_gene: TRBJ2-3
abundance: many
v_gene: TRBV12-3/TRBV12-4
len: 17
d_gene: TRBD2
CDR3aa: CASSPTRLAGVPDTQYF
CDR3nt: TGTGCCAGCAGCCCCACCCGACTAGCGGGAGTCCCCGATACGCAGTATTTT

j_gene: TRBJ2-5
abundance: few
v_gene: TRBV12-3/TRBV12-4
len: 16
d_gene: .
CDR3aa: CASSSLRRGSQETQYF
CDR3nt: TGTGCCAGCAGTTCTCTCAGGAGGGGGTCCCAAGAGACCCAGTACTTC

j_gene: TRBJ1-4
abundance: few
v_gene: TRBV27
len: 16
d_gene: .
CDR3aa: CASSLSVPTTNEKLFF
CDR3nt: TGTGCCAGCAGTTTATCCGTGCCCACAACTAATGAAAAACTGTTTTTT

j_gene: TRBJ2-1
abundance: few
v_gene: TRBV7-7
len: 15
d_gene: TRBD1
CDR3aa: CASSPGTGLGNEQFF
CDR3nt: TGTGCTAGCAGCCCAGGGACAGGGTTGGGCAATGAGCAGTTCTTC

j_gene: TRBJ1-6
abundance: .
v_gene: TRBV6-5
len: 14
d_gene: .
CDR3aa: CASSRQAGNSPLHF
CDR3nt: TGTGCCAGCAGCCGACAGGCGGGTAATTCACCCCTCCACTTT

j_gene: TRBJ2-3
abundance: few
v_gene: TRBV11-1
len: 12
d_gene: TRBD2
CDR3aa: CASSPLADTQYF
CDR3nt: TGTGCCAGCAGCCCACTAGCGGATACGCAGTATTTT

j_gene: TRBJ2-7
abundance: .
v_gene: TRBV20-1
len: 14
d_gene: TRBD2
CDR3aa: CSARGGLAGNEQYF
CDR3nt: TGCAGTGCTAGAGGGGGACTAGCGGGAAATGAGCAGTACTTC

j_gene: TRBJ1-1
abundance: few
v_gene: TRBV10-3
len: 15
d_gene: TRBD1
CDR3aa: CAISQGTGKFTEAFF
CDR3nt: TGTGCCATCAGCCAGGGGACAGGGAAGTTCACTGAAGCTTTCTTT

j_gene: TRBJ2-7
abundance: .
v_gene: TRBV20-1
len: 15
d_gene: .
CDR3aa: CSARDPLAGDPEQYF
CDR3nt: TGCAGTGCTAGAGATCCCCTAGCAGGAGACCCCGAGCAGTACTTC

j_gene: TRBJ1-3
abundance: .
v_gene: TRBV5-1
len: 14
d_gene: .
CDR3aa: CASMGGSSGNTIYF
CDR3nt: TGCGCCAGCATGGGAGGAAGCTCTGGAAACACCATATATTTT

j_gene: TRBJ1-1
abundance: many
v_gene: TRBV5-1
len: 13
d_gene: .
CDR3aa: CASSSLVGTEAFF
CDR3nt: TGCGCCAGCAGCTCACTTGTGGGCACTGAAGCTTTCTTT

j_gene: TRBJ1-6
abundance: many
v_gene: TRBV7-3
len: 15
d_gene: .
CDR3aa: CASSLTYGVNSPLHF
CDR3nt: TGTGCCAGCAGCTTAACCTACGGGGTCAATTCACCCCTCCACTTT

j_gene: TRBJ1-6
abundance: .
v_gene: TRBV4-1
len: 17
d_gene: .
CDR3aa: CASSQGPSRSYNSPLHF
CDR3nt: TGCGCCAGCAGCCAAGGGCCGTCGCGGTCCTATAATTCACCCCTCCACTTT

j_gene: TRBJ2-5
abundance: .
v_gene: TRBV7-6
len: 18
d_gene: .
CDR3aa: CASSRAGFSDSLQETQYF
CDR3nt: TGTGCCAGCAGCCGCGCGGGATTCTCCGATAGCCTACAAGAGACCCAGTACTTC

j_gene: TRBJ2-3
abundance: many
v_gene: TRBV24-1
len: 16
d_gene: TRBD2
CDR3aa: CATSESGGSSTDTQYF
CDR3nt: TGTGCCACCAGCGAATCGGGAGGCTCTAGCACAGATACGCAGTATTTT

j_gene: TRBJ2-2
abundance: few
v_gene: TRBV29-1
len: 12
d_gene: TRBD1
CDR3aa: CSGGQGAGELFF
CDR3nt: TGCAGCGGCGGACAGGGCGCCGGGGAGCTGTTTTTT

j_gene: TRBJ2-2
abundance: few
v_gene: TRBV7-2
len: 14
d_gene: .
CDR3aa: CASSRAGSTGELFF
CDR3nt: TGTGCCAGCAGCCGAGCGGGTTCTACCGGGGAGCTGTTTTTT

j_gene: TRBJ1-2
abundance: few
v_gene: TRBV7-9
len: 12
d_gene: .
CDR3aa: CASSLAGSGYTF
CDR3nt: TGTGCCAGCAGCTTAGCAGGGTCTGGCTACACCTTC

j_gene: TRBJ2-3
abundance: .
v_gene: TRBV12-3/TRBV12-4
len: 14
d_gene: .
CDR3aa: CASRSQGSTDTQYF
CDR3nt: TGTGCCAGCAGATCCCAGGGCTCCACAGATACGCAGTATTTT

j_gene: TRBJ1-2
abundance: few
v_gene: TRBV5-6
len: 13
d_gene: TRBD1
CDR3aa: CASSSGQIYGYTF
CDR3nt: TGTGCCAGCAGCTCGGGACAGATCTATGGCTACACCTTC

j_gene: TRBJ2-2
abundance: few
v_gene: TRBV12-3/TRBV12-4
len: 14
d_gene: TRBD1
CDR3aa: CASSSDRASGELFF
CDR3nt: TGTGCCAGCAGTTCGGACAGGGCATCCGGGGAGCTGTTTTTT

j_gene: TRBJ2-4
abundance: .
v_gene: TRBV7-3
len: 14
d_gene: TRBD1
CDR3aa: CASSRGQGENIQYF
CDR3nt: TGTGCCAGCAGCCGCGGACAGGGCGAAAACATTCAGTACTTC

j_gene: TRBJ2-3
abundance: .
v_gene: TRBV3-1
len: 13
d_gene: .
CDR3aa: CASSQAGTDTQYF
CDR3nt: TGTGCCAGCAGCCAAGCCGGGACAGATACGCAGTATTTT

j_gene: TRBJ2-1
abundance: few
v_gene: TRBV9
len: 15
d_gene: .
CDR3aa: CASSPREGGRNEQFF
CDR3nt: TGTGCCAGCAGCCCACGAGAAGGGGGTAGGAATGAGCAGTTCTTC

j_gene: TRBJ1-2
abundance: .
v_gene: TRBV15
len: 14
d_gene: .
CDR3aa: CATSRAGWGYGYTF
CDR3nt: TGTGCCACCAGCAGAGCGGGTTGGGGCTATGGCTACACCTTC

j_gene: TRBJ2-3
abundance: many
v_gene: TRBV14
len: 14
d_gene: .
CDR3aa: CASSPIGSTDTQYF
CDR3nt: TGTGCCAGCAGCCCGATCGGAAGCACAGATACGCAGTATTTT

j_gene: TRBJ1-6
abundance: .
v_gene: TRBV6-1
len: 12
d_gene: .
CDR3aa: CASSEGNSPLHF
CDR3nt: TGTGCCAGCAGTGAAGGGAATTCACCCCTCCACTTT

j_gene: TRBJ1-1
abundance: .
v_gene: TRBV30
len: 12
d_gene: .
CDR3aa: CAWGLASTEAFF
CDR3nt: TGTGCCTGGGGCCTAGCGAGCACTGAAGCTTTCTTT

j_gene: TRBJ2-1
abundance: few
v_gene: TRBV7-3
len: 16
d_gene: TRBD2
CDR3aa: CASSIIAGASYNEQFF
CDR3nt: TGTGCCAGCAGCATCATAGCGGGAGCATCCTACAATGAGCAGTTCTTC

j_gene: TRBJ1-2
abundance: many
v_gene: TRBV24-1
len: 15
d_gene: TRBD1
CDR3aa: CATSDSGTGDRGYTF
CDR3nt: TGTGCCACCAGTGACTCGGGGACAGGGGATCGAGGCTACACCTTC